This T cell receptor beta chain appears in the sequencing data of a study of shared clonotypes between healthy human individuals. On the study more broadly: The study drew on a couple of women and a few men aged 18 to 49 as donors. Findings and caveats of the study: Naive subsets typically showed greater estimated richness than memory subsets.

Generated by immunoSEQ multiplex PCR, the TCRdb table keeps only in-frame clones and is missing some. The table has millions of clones, over 85% seen once; the top ten hold more than 0.95%. V was shortened by 1 base and J by 9 bases, with 9 bases between the two germline ends. Germline lookup yields CDR1 LGHNA and CDR2 YSLEER. CDR3 size: 13 residues. Comment on this clone: The antigen is not known.

Selected positively for CCR7 and CD45RO-negative, naive CD8 cells excluded terminally differentiated effector memory CD45RA+ cells. Sequencing was performed on naive CD8+ T cells sorted from blood. The chain uses TRBV4-3 and TRBJ2-2; D is uncertain. The sequence was collected from a man between 18 and 29 years old in good health. The chain's CDR3 is CASSQGRNWELFF. In DNA, the CDR3 is TGCGCCAGCAGCCAAGGACGAAACTGGGAGCTGTTTTTT.